Following are 30 T cell receptor beta chains from one sample sequenced in a study of T cell changes during pregnancy in multiple sclerosis (dated by TCRdb to about 2019). The library was generated by the immunoSEQ multiplex PCR assay. TCRdb holds this immuneACCESS table with in-frame rearrangements only. Some clones are missing; in checked studies, unresolved V genes explain under half, and the rest has no known cause. This sample is represented by 26,000 or so clones; about 88% of them were singletons. The top ten clonotypes cover under 8.5% of the sample. The sequences come from CD8+ T cells from peripheral blood mononuclear cells, collected in the second trimester of pregnancy. These receptors were obtained from a female donor with multiple sclerosis, enrolled in a pregnancy study.

This chain links TRBV5-5 with TRBJ2-3; 10 bases line up with TRBD1. CDR3 size: 17 residues. J lost 2 bases, V lost 4 bases, and 10 bases had no gene match. The germline V gene has CDR1 SGHKS and CDR2 YYEKEE (reference sequence). The CDR3 is CASSASTGTGVTDTQYF. CDR3 in DNA: TGTGCCAGCAGCGCCTCTACCGGGACAGGGGTCACAGATACGCAGTATTTT.

As for this clone: Mismatch with germline at one junction end may stem from a read error. Other DNA sequences within the sample encode an identical CDR3. The rearrangement joins TRBV28 to TRBJ2-2; D is perhaps TRBD1 (6 bases). The germline CDR1 and CDR2 sequences are MDHEN and SYDVKM. This CDR3 contains 14 residues. This chain's CDR3 is CASSLWTATGELFF. The DNA for the CDR3 is TGTGCCAGTAGTTTGTGGACAGCCACCGGGGAGCTGTTTTTT. The whole variable domain, remainder taken from reference TRBV28 and TRBJ2-2, is DVKVTQSSRYLVKRTGEKVFLECVQDMDHENMFWYRQDPGLGLRLIYFSYDVKMKEKGDIPEGYSVSREKKERFSLILESASTNQTSMYLCASSLWTATGELFFGEGSRLTVL.

This chain connects TRBV19 to TRBJ1-1; a possible D gene is TRBD1 (5 bases). Trimming stripped 8 bases from V and 0 bases from J, with 13 bases between. The CDR3 contains 14 residues. The germline gives CDR1 LNHDA, CDR2 SQIVND (reference sequence). CDR3 in amino acids: CASRIRDLNTEAFF. As DNA, the CDR3 is TGTGCCAGTCGGATCCGGGACTTGAACACTGAAGCTTTCTTT. The variable domain in full, with the rest retrieved from reference TRBV19 and TRBJ1-1, is DGGITQSPKYLFRKEGQNVTLSCEQNLNHDAMYWYRQDPGQGLRLIYYSQIVNDFQKGDIAEGYSVSREKKESFPLTVTSAQKNPTAFYLCASRIRDLNTEAFFGQGTRLTVV.

The CDR3: CASSQAPGSSNYGYTF. The CDR3 nucleotides read TGCGCCAGCAGCCAGGCACCCGGGTCATCTAACTATGGCTACACCTTC. This chain links TRBV4-1 with TRBJ1-2; D remains ambiguous. V lost 3 bases and J 0 bases, leaving 14 bases between the germline ends. The germline V gene has CDR1 MGHRA and CDR2 YSYEKL. This CDR3 is 16 amino acids long.

The rearrangement uses TRBV4-1 and TRBJ1-1; D gene unclear. V lost 4 bases and J lost 5, with 11 bases in between. CDR1 is MGHRA, CDR2 YSYEKL, per germline. The CDR3 is 13 residues long. CDR3 DNA: TGCGCCAGCAGCCTTCGGGAAGGGACTGAAGCTTTCTTT. Translated, it gives CASSLREGTEAFF.

The V and J genes are TRBV4-3 and TRBJ2-7, with 8 bases matching TRBD2. J was trimmed by 1 base and V by 3 bases; bases with no gene match: 5. This CDR3 spans 15 amino acids. Germline-derived CDR1 and CDR2 are LGHNA and YSLEER. CDR3 DNA: TGCGCCAGCAGCCAGGGACTAGGGGAGTCCTACGAGCAGTACTTC. This translates into CASSQGLGESYEQYF.

V gene TRBV15 combines with J gene TRBJ2-7; 7 bases fit TRBD1. CDR1 and CDR2 from the germline V gene are LNHNV and YYDKDF (reference sequence). The CDR3 totals 14 residues. Trimming removed 4 bases from V and 3 bases from J; junction bases left unmatched: 6. This chain's CDR3 is CATSTGQVSYEQYF. The CDR3 nucleotides read TGTGCCACCAGCACAGGACAGGTGAGCTACGAGCAGTACTTC.

This clone was observed a single time. The chain joins TRBV7-2 to TRBJ1-1, with a possible D match to TRBD1 (6 bases). This CDR3 comprises 14 residues. Germline V lookup: CDR1 SGHTA, CDR2 FQGNSA. Trimming removed 5 bases from V and 3 bases from J, with 13 bases in between. CDR3 in DNA: TGTGCCAGCAGCGTTAATCCAGGGGACACTGAAGCTTTCTTT. Its translation is CASSVNPGDTEAFF.

V gene TRBV5-1 combines with J gene TRBJ2-1; TRBD1 is a possible D gene (6 bases). This CDR3 is 13 amino acids long. In germline, CDR1 is SGHRS, CDR2 YFSETQ. V was clipped by 7 bases and J by 3 bases, with 11 bases between them. DNA for the CDR3: TGCGCCAGCGGGGTGGACAGCTACAATGAGCAGTTCTTC. Translated, it gives CASGVDSYNEQFF. Full variable domain (rest looked up from reference TRBV5-1 and TRBJ2-1): KAGVTQTPRYLIKTRGQQVTLSCSPISGHRSVSWYQQTPGQGLQFLFEYFSETQRNKGNFPGRFSGRQFSNSRSEMNVSTLELGDSALYLCASGVDSYNEQFFGPGTRLTVL.

The chain joins TRBV15 to TRBJ2-2; 7 bases match TRBD1. The V and J ends lost 0 bases and 4 bases, in that order; junction bases with no gene match: 8. CDR1 and CDR2 (germline): LNHNV, YYDKDF (reference sequence). The CDR3 runs to 17 residues. The DNA for the CDR3 is TGTGCCACCAGCAGAGAAGGGGGCAGGGGGTCCACCGGGGAGCTGTTTTTT. Its protein is CATSREGGRGSTGELFF.

This chain connects TRBV13 to TRBJ2-1; 8 nucleotides align to TRBD2. The CDR3 is 14 amino acids. From germline, CDR1 is PRHDT and CDR2 FYEKMQ (reference sequence). The junction had 0 bases not matched to a gene; V was cut back by 0 bases and J by 5 bases. DNA of the CDR3: TGTGCCAGCAGCTTAGGACTAGCGGACAATGAGCAGTTCTTC. It is translated as CASSLGLADNEQFF.

V gene TRBV9 combines with J gene TRBJ2-1, with D maybe TRBD2 (6 bases). Germline V gene sequence: CDR1 SGDLS, CDR2 YYNGEE. V lost 6 bases to trimming and J lost 0 bases, with 13 bases between them. The CDR3 extends over 15 amino acids. The CDR3 spells CASNLGGSSYNEQFF. The CDR3 nucleotides read TGTGCCAGCAACTTGGGGGGAAGCTCCTACAATGAGCAGTTCTTC.

The count of this clone is one. The gene calls are TRBV5-1 and TRBJ2-7, with D tentatively TRBD2 (7 bases). The CDR3 spans 16 residues. Per the germline V gene, CDR1 is SGHRS and CDR2 is YFSETQ. Trimming took off 4 bases at V and 4 bases at J, with 21 bases between the two ends. Written as DNA, the CDR3 is TGCGCCAGCAGCGACCCTTTTGGGGGGGCCCATTACGAGCAGTACTTC. It codes for CASSDPFGGAHYEQYF.

The chain is built from TRBV10-3 and TRBJ2-1; no firm D call. The ends were cut back, 8 bases at V and 15 bases at J, with 14 bases in the middle. This CDR3 comprises 10 residues. Germline lookup yields CDR1 ENHRY and CDR2 SYGVKD. CDR3 residues: CAIWQDRRFF. The CDR3 DNA reads as TGTGCCATCTGGCAGGATCGGCGGTTCTTC.

In DNA, the CDR3 is TGTGCCAGCACCCCGATCGGCTCCTACAATGAGCAGTTCTTC. Protein sequence: CASTPIGSYNEQFF. The chain recombines TRBV28 with TRBJ2-1; D gene uncertain. Germline values: CDR1 MDHEN, CDR2 SYDVKM. V lost 7 bases and J 0 bases, leaving 10 bases between the germline ends. The CDR3 length is 14 residues. The full variable domain, in which reference TRBV28 and TRBJ2-1 provide the parts outside the CDR3, is DVKVTQSSRYLVKRTGEKVFLECVQDMDHENMFWYRQDPGLGLRLIYFSYDVKMKEKGDIPEGYSVSREKKERFSLILESASTNQTSMYLCASTPIGSYNEQFFGPGTRLTVL.

The chain couples TRBV9 to TRBJ1-1, with unresolved D. Trimming took 2 bases from V and 2 from J, leaving 10 bases between them. The CDR3 has 14 amino acids. Germline CDR1 and CDR2: SGDLS and YYNGEE. CDR3 coding DNA: TGTGCCAGCAGCGTGGAGGGAGCAAACACTGAAGCTTTCTTT. Its translation is CASSVEGANTEAFF.

This clone was detected a few times. This sequence joins TRBV4-3 and TRBJ2-3; D perhaps matches TRBD2 (6 bases). The germline CDR1 and CDR2 sequences are LGHNA and YSLEER. The V end was cut by 4 bases, the J end by 6 bases, with 20 bases between. The CDR3 covers 16 residues. CDR3 nucleotide sequence: TGCGCCAGCAGCCCCTCGGCCCAGCGGGCTCCCGATACGCAGTATTTT. This codes for CASSPSAQRAPDTQYF.

The chain carries TRBV9 and TRBJ2-7; maybe TRBD2 (6 bases). The germline CDR1 and CDR2 sequences are SGDLS and YYNGEE. CDR3 length equals 18 residues. V lost 4 bases and J 2 bases, leaving 25 bases between the germline ends. The CDR3 nucleotides are TGTGCCAGCAGCCCCCACTTAGAGGAGGGGTGGGGGACCTACGAGCAGTACTTC. Translation: CASSPHLEEGWGTYEQYF.

The CDR3 sequence is CASSPGTANTGELFF. Here the CDR3 DNA reads TGTGCCAGCAGCCCCGGGACAGCGAACACCGGGGAGCTGTTTTTT. The chain has TRBV6-5 and TRBJ2-2, with 7 bases identical to TRBD1. J gave up 0 bases and V 6 bases, and 4 bases lay outside the gene matches. The CDR3 spans 15 residues. Germline CDR1 MNHEY, CDR2 SVGAGI.

The rearrangement joins TRBV7-6 to TRBJ2-7; D unclear. V lost 1 base and J 3 bases, leaving 7 bases between the germline ends. This CDR3 is built from 13 residues. Germline-derived CDR1 and CDR2 are SGHVS and FNYEAQ. CDR3 nucleotides: TGTGCCAGCAGCTTAGGGGCCGGCTACGAGCAGTACTTC. It specifies CASSLGAGYEQYF.

In its sample, this clone was seen a few times. This sample also contains other DNA sequences that code for the same CDR3. Here the CDR3 reads CASSVGQGTQPQHF. Written as DNA, the CDR3 is TGTGCCAGCAGCGTAGGACAGGGGACTCAGCCCCAGCATTTT. The chain is built from TRBV9 and TRBJ1-5, with TRBD1 matching over 8 bases. CDR1 is SGDLS and CDR2 is YYNGEE in the germline V gene. The CDR3 sequence is 14 residues long. J gave up 6 bases and V 0 bases, and 2 bases lay outside the gene matches.

This clone was detected once. The gene calls are TRBV7-9 and TRBJ1-1; 7 nucleotides align to TRBD1. V dropped 3 bases and J dropped 3; count of bases not matched to a gene: 4. The CDR3 spans 14 residues. Germline-derived CDR1 and CDR2 are SEHNR and FQNEAQ (reference sequence). CDR3: CASSFIQGYTEAFF. The CDR3 coding sequence is TGTGCCAGCAGCTTCATACAGGGGTACACTGAAGCTTTCTTT.

The chain is built from TRBV6-5 and TRBJ2-1, with 7 bases fitting TRBD2. This CDR3 has 16 residues. Germline CDR1 MNHEY, CDR2 SVGAGI. The J segment lost 3 bases and the V segment lost 4 bases, leaving 9 bases of the junction unmatched. CDR3 sequence reads: CASSFGGEGYYNEQFF. In nucleotides, the CDR3 is TGTGCCAGCAGTTTTGGGGGGGAGGGCTACTACAATGAGCAGTTCTTC.

This sequence joins TRBV7-6 and TRBJ1-2, with TRBD1 identical over 10 bases. The CDR3 is 14 amino acids. Unmatched junction bases numbered 7, after V lost 4 bases and J lost 8 bases. The germline V gene has CDR1 SGHVS and CDR2 FNYEAQ. CDR3: CASSSGQGEGGYTF. The CDR3 DNA is TGTGCCAGCAGCTCTGGACAGGGGGAGGGAGGCTACACCTTC.

The chain combines TRBV5-4 with TRBJ1-2; 7 bases agree with TRBD1. The CDR3 has 14 amino acids. Germline CDR1 and CDR2: SGHNT and YYREEE (reference sequence). Trimming took 4 bases from V and 3 from J; bases not matched to a gene: 6. The CDR3 reads CASSRQGMDYGYTF. CDR3 in DNA: TGTGCCAGCAGCCGACAGGGAATGGACTATGGCTACACCTTC.

The chain uses TRBV7-6 and TRBJ1-1; 9 bases agree with TRBD1. There are 14 residues in the CDR3. Germline lookup yields CDR1 SGHVS and CDR2 FNYEAQ. V shed 5 bases and J 3 bases; nucleotides not matched to a gene: 4. DNA for the CDR3: TGTGCCAGCAGCGACCGACAGGGGGACACTGAAGCTTTCTTT. Translation: CASSDRQGDTEAFF.

This chain connects TRBV9 to TRBJ2-1; the D gene is possibly TRBD2 (6 bases). Trimming removed 0 bases at V and 4 bases at J, with 14 bases between. This CDR3 has 16 residues. From germline, CDR1 is SGDLS and CDR2 YYNGEE. The CDR3 sequence is CASSVALGGTYNEQFF. CDR3 DNA: TGTGCCAGCAGCGTAGCCCTGGGTGGGACTTACAATGAGCAGTTCTTC.

V gene TRBV9 combines with J gene TRBJ2-2, with 8 nucleotides matching TRBD1. This CDR3 is 13 amino acids long. Germline values: CDR1 SGDLS, CDR2 YYNGEE. V lost 4 bases and J lost 6; bases outside the gene matches: 2. CDR3 nucleotides: TGTGCCAGCAGCCCGACAGGGGCCGGGGAGCTGTTTTTT. Amino acids: CASSPTGAGELFF. Together with reference TRBV9 and TRBJ2-2, the CDR3 gives the full variable domain: DSGVTQTPKHLITATGQRVTLRCSPRSGDLSVYWYQQSLDQGLQFLIQYYNGEERAKGNILERFSAQQFPDLHSELNLSSLELGDSALYFCASSPTGAGELFFGEGSRLTVL.

The J gene is TRBJ2-1, the V gene TRBV5-6; D perhaps matches TRBD2 (6 bases). The V end lost 2 bases, the J end lost 9 bases, and 6 bases lay between the germline ends. The CDR3 length is 11 residues. CDR1 and CDR2 (germline): SGHDT, YYEEEE. The CDR3 sequence: CASSLAGEQFF. The CDR3, as DNA: TGTGCCAGCAGCTTAGCGGGTGAGCAGTTCTTC.

This clone was observed a single time. J is TRBJ2-7 and V is TRBV5-1; D is perhaps TRBD1 (5 bases). V lost 4 bases and J 5 bases, leaving 10 bases between the germline ends. Germline CDR1 reads SGHRS; CDR2 reads YFSETQ. This CDR3 is 12 amino acids long. For the CDR3, the DNA is TGCGCCAGCAGCGGGGCAGTAAACGAGCAGTACTTC. Translated: CASSGAVNEQYF. The entire variable domain, with the rest obtained from reference TRBV5-1 and TRBJ2-7, is as follows: KAGVTQTPRYLIKTRGQQVTLSCSPISGHRSVSWYQQTPGQGLQFLFEYFSETQRNKGNFPGRFSGRQFSNSRSEMNVSTLELGDSALYLCASSGAVNEQYFGPGTRLTVT.